This TCR beta chain was observed in a study of tissue T cells after allogeneic stem cell transplantation. As concerns this clone: Antigen unknown. Gene and germline names: mouse. Read coverage stops 1 residue before the CDR3 terminus; the germline J gene supplies the remainder.

Study-wide points: Anatomically similar tissues had similar TCR repertoires within each patient.

The method was immunoSEQ multiplex PCR; TCRdb's version includes in-frame clones alone and lacks a portion of them. The table has 48,000 or so clones, roughly four fifths seen once; the top ten hold roughly 0.66%. CDR1 GKSSPN and CDR2 SITVG come from the germline V gene. Unmatched junction bases numbered 2, after V lost 7 bases and J lost 3 bases. CDR3 length: 12 amino acids. The receptor was isolated from a pool of C57BL/6 mice in good health. This chain uses TRBV31 with TRBJ2-5, with TRBD1 matching over 9 bases. The source material was sorted cells pooled from one or two spleens. CDR3 DNA, as far as it was read: TGTGCCTCCGACAGGGGGCAAGACACCCAGTAC. This sequence encodes CASDRGQDTQY. The CDR3 in its entirety is CASDRGQDTQYF.